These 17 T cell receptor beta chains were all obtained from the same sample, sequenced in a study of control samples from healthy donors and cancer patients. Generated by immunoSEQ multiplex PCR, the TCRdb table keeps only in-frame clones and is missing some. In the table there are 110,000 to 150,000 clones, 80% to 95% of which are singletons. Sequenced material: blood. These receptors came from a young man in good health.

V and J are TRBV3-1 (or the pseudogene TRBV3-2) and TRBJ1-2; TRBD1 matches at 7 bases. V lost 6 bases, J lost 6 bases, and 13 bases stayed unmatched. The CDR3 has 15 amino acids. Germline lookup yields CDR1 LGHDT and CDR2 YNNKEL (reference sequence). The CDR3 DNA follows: TGTGCCAGCAGAGGTACTCTGACAGGGAGCCATGGCTACACCTTC. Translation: CASRGTLTGSHGYTF.

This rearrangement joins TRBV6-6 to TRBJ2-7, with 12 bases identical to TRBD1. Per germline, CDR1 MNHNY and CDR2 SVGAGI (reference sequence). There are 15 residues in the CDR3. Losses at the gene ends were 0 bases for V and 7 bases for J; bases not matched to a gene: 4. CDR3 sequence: CASSYSGTGGEEQYF. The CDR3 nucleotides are TGTGCCAGCAGTTACTCCGGGACAGGGGGCGAAGAGCAGTACTTC.

In DNA form, the CDR3 reads TGTGCCAGCAGTTTATCATGGACAGGACGATACGAGCAGTACTTC. Its protein product is CASSLSWTGRYEQYF. The rearrangement uses TRBV27 and TRBJ2-7, with 7 bases lining up with TRBD1. Germline lookup yields CDR1 MNHEY and CDR2 SMNVEV (reference sequence). V lost 0 bases to trimming and J lost 4 bases; unmatched junction nucleotides: 6. This CDR3 is 15 amino acids long.

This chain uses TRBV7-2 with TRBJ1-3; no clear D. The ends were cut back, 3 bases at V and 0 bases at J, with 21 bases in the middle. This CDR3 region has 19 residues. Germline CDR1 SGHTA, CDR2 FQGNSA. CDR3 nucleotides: TGTGCCAGCAGCTTTGAAGGCCCGCCTGGACGGAGCTCTGGAAACACCATATATTTT. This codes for CASSFEGPPGRSSGNTIYF.

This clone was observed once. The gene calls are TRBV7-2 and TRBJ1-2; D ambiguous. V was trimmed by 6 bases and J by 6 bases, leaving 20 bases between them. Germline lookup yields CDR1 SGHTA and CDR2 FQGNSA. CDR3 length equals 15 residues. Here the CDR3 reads CASSPNPGRGHGYTF. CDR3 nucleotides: TGTGCCAGCAGTCCAAACCCAGGTCGCGGTCATGGCTACACCTTC. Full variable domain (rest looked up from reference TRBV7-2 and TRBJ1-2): GAGVSQSPSNKVTEKGKDVELRCDPISGHTALYWYRQSLGQGLEFLIYFQGNSAPDKSGLPSDRFSAERTGGSVSTLTIQRTQQEDSAVYLCASSPNPGRGHGYTFGSGTRLTVV.

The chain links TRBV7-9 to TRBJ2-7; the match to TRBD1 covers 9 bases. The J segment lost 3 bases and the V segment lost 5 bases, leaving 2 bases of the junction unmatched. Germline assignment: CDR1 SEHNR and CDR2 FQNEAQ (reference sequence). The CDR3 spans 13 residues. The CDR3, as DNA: TGTGCCAGCAGCCCGGGACAGGGCTACGAGCAGTACTTC. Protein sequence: CASSPGQGYEQYF.

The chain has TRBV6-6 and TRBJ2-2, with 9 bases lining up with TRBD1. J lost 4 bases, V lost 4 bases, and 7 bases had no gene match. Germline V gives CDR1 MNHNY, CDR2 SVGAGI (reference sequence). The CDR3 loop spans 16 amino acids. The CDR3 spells CASSSPGTGLTGELFF. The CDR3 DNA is TGTGCCAGCAGTTCCCCCGGGACAGGGCTCACCGGGGAGCTGTTTTTT.

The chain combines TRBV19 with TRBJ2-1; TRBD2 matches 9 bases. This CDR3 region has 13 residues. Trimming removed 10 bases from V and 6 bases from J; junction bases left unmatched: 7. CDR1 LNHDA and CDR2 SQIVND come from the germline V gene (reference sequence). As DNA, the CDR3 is TGTGCCATCGGGGCGCGGGAGGGCAATGAGCAGTTCTTC. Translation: CAIGAREGNEQFF.

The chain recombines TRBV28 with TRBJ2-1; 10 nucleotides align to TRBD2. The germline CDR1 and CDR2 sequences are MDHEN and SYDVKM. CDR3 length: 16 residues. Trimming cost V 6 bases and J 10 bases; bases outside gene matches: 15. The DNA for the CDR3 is TGTGCCAGCAGACAAACCCCTTCAGCGGGAGGGTACGAGCAGTTCTTC. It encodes CASRQTPSAGGYEQFF.

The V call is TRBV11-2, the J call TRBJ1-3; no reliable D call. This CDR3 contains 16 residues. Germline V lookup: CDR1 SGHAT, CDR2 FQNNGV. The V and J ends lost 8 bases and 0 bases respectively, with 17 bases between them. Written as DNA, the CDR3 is TGTGCCAGCGGTAGGAAACCACCCAACTCTGGAAACACCATATATTTT. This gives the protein CASGRKPPNSGNTIYF.

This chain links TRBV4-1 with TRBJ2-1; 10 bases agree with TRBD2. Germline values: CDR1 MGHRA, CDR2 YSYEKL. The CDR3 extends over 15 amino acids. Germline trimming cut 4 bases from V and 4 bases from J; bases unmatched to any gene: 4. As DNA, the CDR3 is TGCGCCAGCAGCCCAACTAGCGGGACGTACAATGAGCAGTTCTTC. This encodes CASSPTSGTYNEQFF.

The CDR3, as DNA: TGTGCCAGTAGTATAGATGAAGGCCAGAACACTGAAGCTTTCTTT. Residues: CASSIDEGQNTEAFF. The chain joins TRBV19 to TRBJ1-1, with D unclear. V lost 0 bases to trimming and J lost 1 base, with 9 bases between them. Germline CDR1 LNHDA, CDR2 SQIVND (reference sequence). The CDR3 extends over 15 amino acids.

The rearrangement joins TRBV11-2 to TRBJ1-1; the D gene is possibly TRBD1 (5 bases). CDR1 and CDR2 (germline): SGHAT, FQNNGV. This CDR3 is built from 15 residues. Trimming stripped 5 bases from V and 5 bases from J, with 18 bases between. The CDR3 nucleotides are TGTGCCAGCAGCCGGGATACTTACGGGGGGACTGAAGCTTTCTTT. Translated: CASSRDTYGGTEAFF.

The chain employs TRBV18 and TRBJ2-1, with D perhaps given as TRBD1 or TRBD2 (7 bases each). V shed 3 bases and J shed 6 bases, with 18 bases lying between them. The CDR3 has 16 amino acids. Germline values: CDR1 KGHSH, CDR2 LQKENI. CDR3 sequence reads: CASSPLPQGRGNEQFF. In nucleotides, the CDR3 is TGTGCCAGCTCACCCCTCCCACAGGGGAGGGGCAATGAGCAGTTCTTC.

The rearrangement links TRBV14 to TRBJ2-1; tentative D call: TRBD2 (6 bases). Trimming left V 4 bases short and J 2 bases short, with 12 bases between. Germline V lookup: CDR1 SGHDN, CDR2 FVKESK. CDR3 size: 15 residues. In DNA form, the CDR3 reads TGTGCCAGCAGCCTGCGGCGGGAACCCTACAATGAGCAGTTCTTC. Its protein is CASSLRREPYNEQFF.

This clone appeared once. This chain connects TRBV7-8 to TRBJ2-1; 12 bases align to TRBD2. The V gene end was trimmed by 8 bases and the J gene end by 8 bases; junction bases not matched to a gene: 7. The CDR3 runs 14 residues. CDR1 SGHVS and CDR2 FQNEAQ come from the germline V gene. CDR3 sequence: CASVLAGGPHEQFF. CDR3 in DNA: TGTGCCAGCGTCCTAGCGGGGGGGCCGCATGAGCAGTTCTTC.

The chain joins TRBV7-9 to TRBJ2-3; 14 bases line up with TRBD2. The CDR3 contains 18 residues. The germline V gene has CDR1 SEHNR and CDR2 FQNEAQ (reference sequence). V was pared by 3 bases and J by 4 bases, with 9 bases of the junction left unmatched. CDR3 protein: CASSLGLAGEGLADTQYF. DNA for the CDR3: TGTGCCAGCAGCTTGGGACTAGCGGGAGAAGGGTTGGCAGATACGCAGTATTTT.